A selection of T cell receptor beta chains follows, all from one sample in a study of blood T cell repertoires in COVID-19. This table comes from immunoSEQ multiplex PCR, and its TCRdb copy is limited to in-frame clones, with some not included. Of 42,000 or so clones in the sample, approximately 73% are singletons; the top ten hold about 26%. Sequencing input: peripheral blood. All receptors come from a man of 80 years or more with acute or convalescent COVID-19. Each CDR3 is given with its conserved first and last residue. The D gene is left open where the match is weak. Clone size is not always given. Where it is, it says once, few, many or a class for expanded clones.

D gene: .
clone size: .
J gene: TRBJ2-1
V gene: TRBV5-1
CDR3 DNA: TGCGCCAGCAGCCCGGGCGGGGGCCCCCTATCCTACAATGAGCAGTTCTTC
CDR3 protein: CASSPGGGPLSYNEQFF

D gene: .
clone size: .
J gene: TRBJ1-1
V gene: TRBV27
CDR3 DNA: TGTGCCAGCAGTGGGACAATTAACACTGAAGCTTTCTTT
CDR3 protein: CASSGTINTEAFF

D gene: .
clone size: .
J gene: TRBJ1-1
V gene: TRBV19
CDR3 DNA: TGTGCCAGTAGTGCCCGACAGGCACGAACTGAAGCTTTCTTT
CDR3 protein: CASSARQARTEAFF

D gene: TRBD2
clone size: few
J gene: TRBJ2-5
V gene: TRBV29-1
CDR3 DNA: TGCAGCGCAGGACTAGCGGGAGGGGAGACCCAGTACTTC
CDR3 protein: CSAGLAGGETQYF

D gene: TRBD2
clone size: .
J gene: TRBJ2-7
V gene: TRBV5-1
CDR3 DNA: TGCGCCAGCAGCTTGGCAACTAGCGGGGGCTACGAGCAGTACTTC
CDR3 protein: CASSLATSGGYEQYF

D gene: .
clone size: .
J gene: TRBJ2-7
V gene: TRBV7-9
CDR3 DNA: TGTGCCAGCAGCTCCTCGGTGTCTTCCCTTTACGAGCAGTACTTC
CDR3 protein: CASSSSVSSLYEQYF

D gene: .
clone size: few
J gene: TRBJ2-3
V gene: TRBV19
CDR3 DNA: TGTGCCAGTAATCCAGGGGGGTTCGCAGATACGCAGTATTTT
CDR3 protein: CASNPGGFADTQYF

D gene: .
clone size: .
J gene: TRBJ2-3
V gene: TRBV28
CDR3 DNA: TGTGCCAGCAGCCGCGTTAGCCCAGATACGCAGTATTTT
CDR3 protein: CASSRVSPDTQYF

D gene: TRBD2
clone size: .
J gene: TRBJ2-7
V gene: TRBV19
CDR3 DNA: TGTGCCAGTAGTTCCCGGGGACTAGCGCACTCCTACGAGCAGTACTTC
CDR3 protein: CASSSRGLAHSYEQYF

D gene: .
clone size: .
J gene: TRBJ2-1
V gene: TRBV12-3/TRBV12-4
CDR3 DNA: TGTGCCAGCAGTTATTCCGCGTCCAATGAGCAGTTCTTC
CDR3 protein: CASSYSASNEQFF

D gene: TRBD1
clone size: once
J gene: TRBJ2-7
V gene: TRBV28
CDR3 DNA: TGTGCCAGCAGTCAGACAGGGTACGAGCAGTACTTC
CDR3 protein: CASSQTGYEQYF

D gene: .
clone size: .
J gene: TRBJ2-3
V gene: TRBV5-1
CDR3 DNA: TGCGCCAGCAAGGGTCCAGGGGTGACAGATACGCAGTATTTT
CDR3 protein: CASKGPGVTDTQYF

D gene: TRBD2
clone size: few
J gene: TRBJ2-1
V gene: TRBV3-1/TRBV3-2
CDR3 DNA: TGTGCCAGCAGCCGCCGGACTAGCGGAACCTACAATGAGCAGTTCTTC
CDR3 protein: CASSRRTSGTYNEQFF

D gene: TRBD2
clone size: .
J gene: TRBJ2-1
V gene: TRBV28
CDR3 DNA: TGTGCCAGCAGACTAGCGGCCTCCTACAATGAGCAGTTCTTC
CDR3 protein: CASRLAASYNEQFF

D gene: .
clone size: .
J gene: TRBJ2-7
V gene: TRBV2
CDR3 DNA: TGTGCCAGCAGTGGGCGGGCCTACGAGCAGTACTTC
CDR3 protein: CASSGRAYEQYF

D gene: .
clone size: .
J gene: TRBJ1-2
V gene: TRBV2
CDR3 DNA: TGTGCCAGCAGTAGGACAGACTGCTACACCTTC
CDR3 protein: CASSRTDCYTF

D gene: .
clone size: .
J gene: TRBJ2-7
V gene: TRBV5-1
CDR3 DNA: TGCGCCAGCAGCTTGGCAGGGAAGAGCTACGAGCAGTACTTC
CDR3 protein: CASSLAGKSYEQYF

D gene: .
clone size: .
J gene: TRBJ1-1
V gene: TRBV5-1
CDR3 DNA: TGCGCCAGCACTGGGGGGAGCGGGGGCACTGAAGCTTTCTTT
CDR3 protein: CASTGGSGGTEAFF

D gene: .
clone size: .
J gene: TRBJ1-2
V gene: TRBV27
CDR3 DNA: TGTGCCAGCAGTTTCTCCTTACAGGGAGATGGCTACACCTTC
CDR3 protein: CASSFSLQGDGYTF

D gene: .
clone size: .
J gene: TRBJ1-1
V gene: TRBV7-9
CDR3 DNA: TGTGCCAGCAGCTTAGGAGATGTACTCAGGATCACTGAAGCTTTCTTT
CDR3 protein: CASSLGDVLRITEAFF

D gene: .
clone size: .
J gene: TRBJ1-2
V gene: TRBV7-9
CDR3 DNA: TGTGCCAGCAGCTTAGAGGGGATCTCAAACTATGGCTACACCTTC
CDR3 protein: CASSLEGISNYGYTF

D gene: .
clone size: .
J gene: TRBJ1-5
V gene: TRBV5-1
CDR3 DNA: TGCGCCAGCAGCTTGGGGGACATTAGCAATCAGCCCCAGCATTTT
CDR3 protein: CASSLGDISNQPQHF

D gene: TRBD1
clone size: .
J gene: TRBJ2-3
V gene: TRBV6-6
CDR3 DNA: TGTGCCAGCAGTCCGGGGGACAGGTTCACAGATACGCAGTATTTT
CDR3 protein: CASSPGDRFTDTQYF

D gene: .
clone size: .
J gene: TRBJ2-1
V gene: TRBV7-3
CDR3 DNA: TGTGCCAGCAGCTTAAATGGGGGCGGAAACAATGAGCAGTTCTTC
CDR3 protein: CASSLNGGGNNEQFF

D gene: .
clone size: .
J gene: TRBJ2-1
V gene: TRBV11-2
CDR3 DNA: TGTGCCAGCAGCCAAATTCAGGGGAAGGATGAGCAGTTCTTC
CDR3 protein: CASSQIQGKDEQFF

D gene: .
clone size: once
J gene: TRBJ1-1
V gene: TRBV29-1
CDR3 DNA: TGCAGCGTTGGCGACAGGACGAACACTGAAGCTTTCTTT
CDR3 protein: CSVGDRTNTEAFF

D gene: .
clone size: once
J gene: TRBJ2-3
V gene: TRBV27
CDR3 DNA: TGTGCCAGCAGTTTATATCCGGGGGGCACAGATACGCAGTATTTT
CDR3 protein: CASSLYPGGTDTQYF

D gene: TRBD2
clone size: few
J gene: TRBJ2-7
V gene: TRBV28
CDR3 DNA: TGTGCCAGCAGTTTCTTACCGGGACTAGCAGGCGAGCAGTACTTC
CDR3 protein: CASSFLPGLAGEQYF

D gene: TRBD1
clone size: .
J gene: TRBJ2-1
V gene: TRBV19
CDR3 DNA: TGTGCCAGTAGTATAGCGGGGACAGGCCCCTACAATGAGCAGTTCTTC
CDR3 protein: CASSIAGTGPYNEQFF

D gene: TRBD1
clone size: .
J gene: TRBJ2-5
V gene: TRBV24-1
CDR3 DNA: TGTGCCACCAGTGATTCGAGGGACAGCCAAGAGACCCAGTACTTC
CDR3 protein: CATSDSRDSQETQYF

D gene: .
clone size: .
J gene: TRBJ1-5
V gene: TRBV5-6
CDR3 DNA: TGTGCCAGCAGCTTAACAGGCTATAGCAATCAGCCCCAGCATTTT
CDR3 protein: CASSLTGYSNQPQHF

D gene: TRBD1
clone size: few
J gene: TRBJ1-3
V gene: TRBV7-8
CDR3 DNA: TGTGCCAGCAGCTTAGACAGGGGAGACACCATATATTTT
CDR3 protein: CASSLDRGDTIYF

D gene: TRBD1
clone size: .
J gene: TRBJ1-2
V gene: TRBV7-9
CDR3 DNA: TGTGCCAGCAGCCCCCAAGTTACAGGGGGCGTTGGCTACACCTTC
CDR3 protein: CASSPQVTGGVGYTF

D gene: .
clone size: .
J gene: TRBJ2-1
V gene: TRBV7-9
CDR3 DNA: TGTGCCAGCAGCTTAGTCGCAGGGGTCTTAGGGAATGAGCAGTTCTTC
CDR3 protein: CASSLVAGVLGNEQFF

D gene: TRBD1
clone size: once
J gene: TRBJ2-1
V gene: TRBV7-2
CDR3 DNA: TGTGCCAGCAGCTTAGAACAGGGGAGATACAATGAGCAGTTCTTC
CDR3 protein: CASSLEQGRYNEQFF

D gene: .
clone size: .
J gene: TRBJ2-7
V gene: TRBV11-2
CDR3 DNA: TGTGCCAGCAGCTTAGATACAGGGACCTACGAGCAGTACTTC
CDR3 protein: CASSLDTGTYEQYF

D gene: .
clone size: .
J gene: TRBJ2-3
V gene: TRBV7-2
CDR3 DNA: TGTGCCAGCAGCTTACGACTAAACACAGATACGCAGTATTTT
CDR3 protein: CASSLRLNTDTQYF

D gene: .
clone size: few
J gene: TRBJ2-7
V gene: TRBV27
CDR3 DNA: TGTGCCAGCAGTATGGGAGCTAAGCAGTACTTC
CDR3 protein: CASSMGAKQYF

D gene: TRBD2
clone size: few
J gene: TRBJ2-2
V gene: TRBV6-5
CDR3 DNA: TGTGCCAGCTGGACTAGCGGGGGGTTGGGGGAGCTGTTTTTT
CDR3 protein: CASWTSGGLGELFF

D gene: .
clone size: .
J gene: TRBJ2-7
V gene: TRBV13
CDR3 DNA: TGTGCCAGCAGCTTCCTTACTGGGGGGGCATCCGCCTACGAGCAGTACTTC
CDR3 protein: CASSFLTGGASAYEQYF

D gene: TRBD2
clone size: .
J gene: TRBJ2-7
V gene: TRBV5-4
CDR3 DNA: TGTGCCAGCAGCTTGACTAGCGATCGGAACGAGCAGTACTTC
CDR3 protein: CASSLTSDRNEQYF

D gene: .
clone size: .
J gene: TRBJ1-1
V gene: TRBV6-5
CDR3 DNA: TGTGCCAGCAGGGGAGGGGGTAACACTGAAGCTTTCTTT
CDR3 protein: CASRGGGNTEAFF

D gene: .
clone size: .
J gene: TRBJ2-7
V gene: TRBV5-5
CDR3 DNA: TGTGCCAGCAGCTTGGGACAGGCAGTTTACGAGCAGTACTTC
CDR3 protein: CASSLGQAVYEQYF

D gene: .
clone size: .
J gene: TRBJ1-4
V gene: TRBV4-1
CDR3 DNA: TGCGCCAGCAGCCAAGAGGGCAGGGCAGGAGATGAAAAACTGTTTTTT
CDR3 protein: CASSQEGRAGDEKLFF

D gene: .
clone size: .
J gene: TRBJ1-1
V gene: TRBV18
CDR3 DNA: TGTGCCAGCTCACTGTCGGGGTCGAACACTGAAGCTTTCTTT
CDR3 protein: CASSLSGSNTEAFF

D gene: .
clone size: .
J gene: TRBJ2-1
V gene: TRBV12-5
CDR3 DNA: TGTGCTAGTGGTTTGGGACTAGACAATGAGCAGTTCTTC
CDR3 protein: CASGLGLDNEQFF

D gene: TRBD1
clone size: .
J gene: TRBJ1-1
V gene: TRBV18
CDR3 DNA: TGTGCCAGCTCACCACAGCCAGGGGGAAGCGCGACTGAAGCTTTCTTT
CDR3 protein: CASSPQPGGSATEAFF

D gene: TRBD2
clone size: .
J gene: TRBJ2-7
V gene: TRBV11-2
CDR3 DNA: TGTGCCAGCAGCTTAGGCCAAAGCGGGACCTACGAGCAGTACTTC
CDR3 protein: CASSLGQSGTYEQYF

D gene: .
clone size: .
J gene: TRBJ1-1
V gene: TRBV9
CDR3 DNA: TGTGCCAGCAGCGTAGCGGTTATGAACACTGAAGCTTTCTTT
CDR3 protein: CASSVAVMNTEAFF

D gene: .
clone size: once
J gene: TRBJ2-2
V gene: TRBV29-1
CDR3 DNA: TGCAGCGCGTATAACAGGGTTAACACCGGGGAGCTGTTTTTT
CDR3 protein: CSAYNRVNTGELFF

D gene: TRBD2
clone size: .
J gene: TRBJ2-1
V gene: TRBV11-2
CDR3 DNA: TGTGCCAGCAGCTTAGCCGGCGGGAGTCCCTACAATGAGCAGTTCTTC
CDR3 protein: CASSLAGGSPYNEQFF

D gene: TRBD2
clone size: .
J gene: TRBJ2-5
V gene: TRBV5-1
CDR3 DNA: TGCGCCAGCAGCTTGGTCCCCACTAGCGTGTCTTCGGAGACCCAGTACTTC
CDR3 protein: CASSLVPTSVSSETQYF

D gene: .
clone size: once
J gene: TRBJ2-1
V gene: TRBV10-2
CDR3 DNA: TGCGCCAGCAGTGAGGGGATAGCGTTTGCCTACAATGAGCAGTTCTTC
CDR3 protein: CASSEGIAFAYNEQFF

D gene: TRBD1
clone size: many
J gene: TRBJ1-1
V gene: TRBV5-4
CDR3 DNA: TGTGCCAGCAGCGATAGGGACAGGGCCCCGATGAACACTGAAGCTTTCTTT
CDR3 protein: CASSDRDRAPMNTEAFF

D gene: TRBD1
clone size: .
J gene: TRBJ2-5
V gene: TRBV18
CDR3 DNA: TGTGCCAGCACCTCAAACACAGGGGGAGAGACCCAGTACTTC
CDR3 protein: CASTSNTGGETQYF

D gene: TRBD1
clone size: few
J gene: TRBJ1-5
V gene: TRBV29-1
CDR3 DNA: TGCAGCGTTCGGGACAGGGTTGGTCAGCCCCAGCATTTT
CDR3 protein: CSVRDRVGQPQHF

D gene: TRBD1
clone size: .
J gene: TRBJ1-6
V gene: TRBV23-1
CDR3 DNA: TGCGCCAGCAGTCAATCAACCCCCCGGGACAGGGATGTGAGTAATTCACCCCTCCACTTT
CDR3 protein: CASSQSTPRDRDVSNSPLHF

D gene: .
clone size: .
J gene: TRBJ1-6
V gene: TRBV3-1/TRBV3-2
CDR3 DNA: TGTGCCAGCAGCCAGGCGGTTCATAATTCACCCCTCCACTTT
CDR3 protein: CASSQAVHNSPLHF

D gene: .
clone size: .
J gene: TRBJ1-2
V gene: TRBV13
CDR3 DNA: TGTGCCAGCAGCTTAGAGAGCGGTGATGGCTACACCTTC
CDR3 protein: CASSLESGDGYTF